The 15 T cell receptor beta chains presented below share a single source sample, sequenced in a study of CD8 T cells in Susac syndrome. Reverse transcription used about 0.45 to 1 ug RNA and random hexamers. TCRdb redid the calling of the immunoSEQ multiplex PCR reads with MiXCR, one entry per CDR3 protein. The repertoire consists of about 160,000 distinct CDR3 sequences, with 92% occurring once and the leading ten covering around 0.08%. Sequenced sample: CD4+ T cells from PBMCs. These receptors were taken from a human donor in good health.

The chain employs TRBV24-1 and TRBJ2-1, with D hard to call. The CDR3 length is 13 residues. Germline CDR1 is KGHDR and CDR2 is SFDVKD. V was trimmed by 3 bases and J by 10 bases, leaving 12 bases between them. DNA of the CDR3: TGTGCCACCAGTGATCCTAACCGCTACGAGCAGTTCTTC. It yields the protein CATSDPNRYEQFF.

J is TRBJ2-7 and V is TRBV10-2; 10 bases are a match to TRBD1. From germline, CDR1 is WSHSY and CDR2 SAAADI. The V gene end was trimmed by 7 bases and the J gene end by 3 bases; junction bases not matched to a gene: 6. This CDR3 has 14 amino acids. CDR3 DNA sequence: TGCGCCAGCACCCGGACAGGGGGAAACTACGAGCAGTACTTC. Protein sequence: CASTRTGGNYEQYF.

The rearrangement links TRBV6-1 to TRBJ2-2; D is perhaps TRBD1 or TRBD2 (5 bases each). The CDR3 has 16 amino acids. V was shortened by 6 bases and J by 1 base, with 15 bases between the two germline ends. CDR1 is MNHNS, CDR2 SASEGT, per germline. CDR3 nucleotide sequence: TGTGCCAGCAGACGCTCCGGGACGGTGAACACCGGGGAGCTGTTTTTT. Translated, it gives CASRRSGTVNTGELFF.

The chain links TRBV30 to TRBJ1-1; possibly TRBD1 for D (5 bases). CDR3 length: 13 amino acids. In germline, CDR1 is GTSNPN, CDR2 SVGIG (reference sequence). The V end was cut by 2 bases, the J end by 2 bases, with 9 bases between. CDR3 sequence reads: CAWSSDSNTEAFF. The CDR3 bases are TGTGCCTGGAGTTCCGACAGTAACACTGAAGCTTTCTTT.

The gene calls are TRBV6-1 and TRBJ1-1; no definite D call. The CDR3 has 14 amino acids. Per the germline V gene, CDR1 is MNHNS and CDR2 is SASEGT. The ends were cut back, 1 base at V and 1 base at J, with 7 bases in the middle. The CDR3 reads CASSEGHWNTEAFF. CDR3 coding DNA: TGTGCCAGCAGTGAAGGGCATTGGAACACTGAAGCTTTCTTT.

This clonotype has only a few counts. The V and J genes are TRBV7-2 and TRBJ2-7, with D perhaps matching TRBD2 (5 bases). This CDR3 is 14 amino acids long. V lost 5 bases to trimming and J lost 3 bases, with 14 bases between them. Looked up from germline, CDR1 is SGHTA and CDR2 is FQGNSA. The CDR3 nucleotides read TGTGCCAGCAGCCCTCGTCAAGGAGGCTACGAGCAGTACTTC. Amino acid sequence: CASSPRQGGYEQYF.

This clonotype appeared once. This sequence joins TRBV14 and TRBJ2-5; the match to TRBD1 covers 10 bases. J gave up 2 bases and V 6 bases, and 12 bases lay outside the gene matches. CDR3 length equals 17 residues. Looked up from germline, CDR1 is SGHDN and CDR2 is FVKESK. CDR3 DNA sequence: TGTGCCAGCAGTTTCGGACAGGGGGGTTTTACTCAAGAGACCCAGTACTTC. Its translation: CASSFGQGGFTQETQYF.

About this clonotype itself: One junction end disagrees with the germline gene, perhaps due to a read error. The chain carries TRBV28 and TRBJ1-1; 10 bases line up with TRBD1. Germline values: CDR1 MDHEN, CDR2 SYDVKM. The CDR3 extends over 14 amino acids. The CDR3 DNA sequence: TGTGCCAGCAGTTCCGGACAGGGGGGCACTGAAGTTTTCTTT. This sequence encodes CASSSGQGGTEVFF.

This chain connects TRBV23-1 to TRBJ1-5; D gene uncertain. TRBV23-1 is an open reading frame whose function is uncertain. V shed 3 bases and J shed 3 bases, with 6 bases lying between them. The CDR3 length is 13 residues. The CDR3 loop reads CASSQTYNQPQHF. The CDR3 DNA is TGCGCCAGCAGTCAGACCTACAATCAGCCCCAGCATTTT.

The chain joins TRBV28 to TRBJ2-1, with D possibly TRBD2 on 5 matching bases. The CDR3 has 15 amino acids. From germline, CDR1 is MDHEN and CDR2 SYDVKM. Trimming pared 5 bases from V and 4 bases from J, leaving 15 bases between. CDR3 in amino acids: CASSPGLVEYNEQFF. CDR3 nucleotide sequence: TGTGCCAGCAGTCCAGGACTGGTGGAGTACAATGAGCAGTTCTTC.

The V and J genes are TRBV29-1 and TRBJ1-2, with 9 bases lining up with TRBD1. V lost 6 bases to trimming and J lost 1 base; unmatched junction nucleotides: 9. The CDR3 length is 15 residues. Germline lookup yields CDR1 SQVTM and CDR2 ANQGSEA. CDR3 nucleotide sequence: TGCAGCGTAGGACAGGGGAAGGGCGGTAACTATGGCTACACCTTC. Its translation is CSVGQGKGGNYGYTF.

The chain employs TRBV12-3 or TRBV12-4 and TRBJ1-5; 9 bases are a match to TRBD1. The CDR3 has 15 amino acids. The ends lost 7 bases at V and 5 bases at J; junction bases unmatched: 9. CDR3 DNA sequence: TGTGCCAGCACCAAGGGACAGGGTTTAGATCAGCCCCAGCATTTT. As protein: CASTKGQGLDQPQHF.

There are a few counts of this clonotype. V usage is TRBV6-5 and J usage is TRBJ1-2, with unresolved D. Trimming stripped 0 bases from V and 4 bases from J, with 9 bases between. From germline, CDR1 is MNHEY and CDR2 SVGAGI. This CDR3 is built from 14 residues. CDR3 protein: CASSYSGSPYGYTF. The CDR3 DNA reads as TGTGCCAGCAGTTACTCGGGGAGCCCCTATGGCTACACCTTC.

This chain joins TRBV9 and TRBJ1-6, with 12 bases lining up with TRBD1. Trimming cost V 2 bases and J 7 bases; bases outside gene matches: 4. CDR3 length: 16 amino acids. Germline CDR1 reads SGDLS; CDR2 reads YYNGEE. CDR3: CASSVGQGAQNSPLHF. Here the CDR3 DNA reads TGTGCCAGCAGCGTGGGACAGGGGGCGCAAAATTCACCCCTCCACTTT.

This chain joins TRBV25-1 and TRBJ2-2, with a weak D call TRBD1 (6 bases). The V end was cut by 6 bases, the J end by 5 bases, with 19 bases between. Germline loops: CDR1 MGHDK, CDR2 SYGVNS. There are 16 residues in the CDR3. The CDR3: CASSTMGAGATGELFF. Written as DNA, the CDR3 is TGTGCCAGCAGCACAATGGGGGCAGGAGCGACCGGGGAGCTGTTTTTT.